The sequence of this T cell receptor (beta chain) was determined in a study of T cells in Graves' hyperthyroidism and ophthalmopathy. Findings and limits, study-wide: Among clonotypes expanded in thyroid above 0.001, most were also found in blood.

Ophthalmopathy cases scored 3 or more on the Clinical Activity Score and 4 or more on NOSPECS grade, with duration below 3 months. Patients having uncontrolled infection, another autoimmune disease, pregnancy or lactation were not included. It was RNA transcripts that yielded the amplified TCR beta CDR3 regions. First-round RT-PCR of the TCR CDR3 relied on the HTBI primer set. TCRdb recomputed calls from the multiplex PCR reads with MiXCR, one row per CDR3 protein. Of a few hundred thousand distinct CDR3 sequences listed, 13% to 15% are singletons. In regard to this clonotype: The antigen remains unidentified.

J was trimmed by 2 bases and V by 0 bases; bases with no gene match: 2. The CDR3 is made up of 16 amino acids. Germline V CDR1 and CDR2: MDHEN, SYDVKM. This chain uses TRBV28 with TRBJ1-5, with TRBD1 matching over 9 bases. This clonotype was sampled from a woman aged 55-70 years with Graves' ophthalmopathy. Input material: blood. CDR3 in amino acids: CASSLWDRGGNQPQHF. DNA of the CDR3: TGTGCCAGCAGTTTATGGGACAGGGGAGGCAATCAGCCCCAGCATTTT.